A single sample gave rise to the 9 T cell receptor beta chains below, sequenced in a study of human T cells and chemical hapten exposure. Time point: pre-sensitization, week 0. Treatment denoted: therapeutic diphenylcyclopropenone sensitization with weekly scalp DPC. TCRdb called the RACE reads again in MiXCR, with one record for every CDR3 protein. The sample has nearly 110,000 distinct CDR3 sequences, roughly 12% seen once. Source: whole blood, taken in connection with sensitization to the hapten diphenylcyclopropenone (DPC). These receptors all come from a woman in her fifties or sixties with alopecia areata. Some clones in this sample may be carry-over from other donors' samples.

There are many counts of this clonotype. This rearrangement joins TRBV12-3 or TRBV12-4 to TRBJ1-5; D might be TRBD1 (5 bases). The V gene lost 6 bases and the J gene lost 7 bases, with 10 bases spanning the gap. The CDR3 is 12 amino acids. CDR3 loop: CASSLQDQPQHF. CDR3 nucleotides: TGTGCCAGCAGCTTACAGGACCAGCCCCAGCATTTT.

In this sample, this clonotype turned up a few times. The chain uses TRBV18 and TRBJ1-2, with a weak D call TRBD1 (5 bases). Germline V lookup: CDR1 KGHSH, CDR2 LQKENI. Trimming took off 3 bases at V and 4 bases at J, with 18 bases between the two ends. The CDR3 covers 16 residues. As DNA, the CDR3 is TGTGCCAGCTCACCCCCTTTTTCCAGGGAGGCCTATGGCTACACCTTC. It encodes CASSPPFSREAYGYTF.

This clonotype was counted ten times or more. V gene TRBV7-9 combines with J gene TRBJ2-5; no definite D call. V was pared by 5 bases and J by 1 base, with 17 bases between. CDR1 and CDR2 (germline): SEHNR, FQNEAQ (reference sequence). The CDR3 runs to 16 residues. CDR3 nucleotides: TGTGCCAGCAGCCCCGCAGAGTCTGTGTTCCAAGAGACCCAGTACTTC. Translating it yields CASSPAESVFQETQYF.

The chain combines TRBV9 with TRBJ2-4; 7 bases are a match to TRBD2. This CDR3 contains 14 residues. V shed 6 bases and J 5 bases; nucleotides not matched to a gene: 8. Germline V lookup: CDR1 SGDLS, CDR2 YYNGEE. The CDR3 DNA is TGTGCCAGCAACGTGGGGGGGACTGAAAACATTCAGTACTTC. It specifies CASNVGGTENIQYF.

This clonotype has a handful of counts. The chain joins TRBV18 to TRBJ1-4; 8 nucleotides agree with TRBD1. Germline V CDR1 and CDR2: KGHSH, LQKENI. The trim removed 3 bases at V and 8 bases at J, leaving 5 bases unmatched. The CDR3 is 14 residues long. The CDR3 region has the DNA TGTGCCAGCTCACCGACAGGGGTAGGCGAAAAACTGTTTTTT. Translated: CASSPTGVGEKLFF.

This clonotype was observed a handful of times. J is TRBJ2-1 and V is TRBV20-1; maybe TRBD1 (6 bases). This CDR3 contains 17 residues. Looked up from germline, CDR1 is DFQATT and CDR2 is SNEGSKA (reference sequence). Trimming took off 1 base at V and 4 bases at J, with 20 bases between the two ends. CDR3 protein: CSARVAGVSGDYNEQFF. The DNA of the CDR3 is TGCAGTGCTAGAGTGGCAGGGGTTTCCGGCGATTACAATGAGCAGTTCTTC.

This rearrangement joins TRBV28 to TRBJ2-7; D unclear. Germline values: CDR1 MDHEN, CDR2 SYDVKM. The ends were cut back, 7 bases at V and 3 bases at J, with 13 bases in the middle. The CDR3 length is 13 residues. The CDR3 loop is CASTSLDIYEQYF. Here the CDR3 DNA reads TGTGCCAGCACCAGCTTAGACATCTACGAGCAGTACTTC.

The sample holds many counts of this clonotype. The rearrangement uses TRBV2 and TRBJ1-6; D not certain. The CDR3 has 14 amino acids. Germline lookup yields CDR1 SNHLY and CDR2 FYNNEI. The germline V and J ends were trimmed by 7 bases and 2 bases, with 9 bases remaining between them. This chain's CDR3 is CASTAVTYNSPLHF. CDR3 DNA sequence: TGTGCCAGCACCGCTGTCACCTATAATTCACCCCTCCACTTT.

This clonotype was observed at least ten times. The V gene is TRBV29-1, the J gene TRBJ2-1; 7 nucleotides line up with TRBD1. V gave up 4 bases and J gave up 1 base; unmatched junction bases: 1. The germline V gene encodes CDR1 SQVTM and CDR2 ANQGSEA. The CDR3 spans 13 residues. The CDR3 DNA reads TGCAGCGTTGCGGACAGGTCCTACAATGAGCAGTTCTTC. This gives the protein CSVADRSYNEQFF.